The 3 T cell receptor beta chains presented below share a single source sample, sequenced in a study of T-cell reconstitution after alpha-beta-depleted transplantation in children. It was with unique molecular identifiers that the TCRbeta library was prepared. TCRdb recomputed calls from the PCR reads with MiXCR, one row per CDR3 protein. The table has roughly 790,000 distinct CDR3 sequences, 15% to 20% seen once; the top ten hold just under 5%. Sample: PBMCs, mostly from graft donor cells, taken 360 days after TCRalphabeta/CD19-depleted stem cell transplant. The receptors originated from a male patient younger than 18 who had a stem cell transplant for acute lymphoblastic leukemia, so the T cells may come from the graft donor.

The genes are TRBV5-1 and TRBJ2-2; perhaps TRBD2 as D (6 bases). Trimming took off 4 bases at V and 4 bases at J, with 20 bases between the two ends. The CDR3 loop spans 17 amino acids. Germline CDR1 is SGHRS and CDR2 is YFSETQ. The CDR3 protein is CASSRGTSRQFTGELFF. DNA of the CDR3: TGCGCCAGCAGCCGCGGGACTTCCCGTCAATTCACCGGGGAGCTGTTTTTT.

This clonotype was seen a handful of times. V is TRBV7-3 and J is TRBJ2-1; 7 bases fit TRBD1. The V gene end was trimmed by 2 bases and the J gene end by 3 bases; junction bases not matched to a gene: 10. The CDR3 covers 17 residues. CDR1 is SGHTA and CDR2 is FQGTGA in the germline V gene. The CDR3 nucleotides read TGTGCCAGCAGCTTAGGGTATGGACAGGCCGACTACAATGAGCAGTTCTTC. Protein sequence: CASSLGYGQADYNEQFF.

There are many counts of this clonotype. This rearrangement joins TRBV4-1 to TRBJ1-1; no firm D call. The CDR3 is 14 residues long. Germline assignment: CDR1 MGHRA and CDR2 YSYEKL. Trimming removed 0 bases from V and 4 bases from J, with 9 bases in between. CDR3 in amino acids: CASSQEGSGTEAFF. Written as DNA, the CDR3 is TGCGCCAGCAGCCAAGAGGGGTCGGGCACTGAAGCTTTCTTT.